Described below is a single T cell receptor (beta chain) sequence and its context. Its antigen is undetermined. TCRdb's copy holds only in-frame clones and misses some; the assay was immunoSEQ multiplex PCR. Here the sample spans over 130,000 clones, around 94% being singletons. This entry is derived from a study of T cell responses to AZD1222 COVID-19 vaccine. Germline CDR1 reads MGHRA; CDR2 reads YSYEKL. This CDR3 is 15 amino acids long. V trimming: 5 bases; J trimming: 7 bases; junction bases outside the gene matches: 6. Notes on the study in general: Among those given AZD1222, only five to seven were seropositive at baseline.

This specimen was peripheral blood, taken on day 0 of AZD1222 vaccination. The chain couples TRBV4-1 to TRBJ2-2; TRBD1 aligns across 11 bases. The sequence came from an adult in good health. The CDR3 region has the DNA TGCGCCAGCAGCTATGGACAGGGGGCATTCGGGGAGCTGTTTTTT. Its translation is CASSYGQGAFGELFF.